The following is a T cell receptor (beta chain) sequence with its context. Original handling: By means of reference gene primer amplification, nucleated cell counts were estimated. The table came from immunoSEQ multiplex PCR; TCRdb's copy has only in-frame clones and leaves some out. V, J and clone size were drawn from that table, and D and trimming were deduced from the DNA. Of about 140,000 clones listed, around nine tenths were seen once; the top ten hold less than 2%. Germline V CDR1 and CDR2: SGHRS, YFSETQ. This CDR3 spans 13 amino acids. The V gene lost 2 bases and the J gene lost 3 bases, with 9 bases spanning the gap. The data belong to a study of blood T cell repertoires in COVID-19. Study overall: Acute and convalescent COVID-19 samples came from the United States, Italy and Spain. T cells, B-cell-depleted T cells, or PBMCs supplied cDNA or gDNA.

The sample comprised peripheral blood. The receptor's source is a woman aged 55-75 years with acute or convalescent COVID-19. The chain is built from TRBV5-1 and TRBJ2-7, with TRBD2 as a possible D gene (5 bases). This CDR3 reads CASSFTGNYEQYF. The CDR3 DNA reads as TGCGCCAGCAGCTTCACGGGGAACTACGAGCAGTACTTC.